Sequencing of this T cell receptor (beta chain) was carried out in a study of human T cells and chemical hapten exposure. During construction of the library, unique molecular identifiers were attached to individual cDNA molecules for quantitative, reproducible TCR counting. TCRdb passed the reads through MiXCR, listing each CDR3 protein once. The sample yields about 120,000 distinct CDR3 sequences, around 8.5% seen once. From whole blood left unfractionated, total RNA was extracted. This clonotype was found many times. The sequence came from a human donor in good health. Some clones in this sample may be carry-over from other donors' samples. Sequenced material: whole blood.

The CDR3 DNA reads as TGTGCCAGCAGACACGGACTAGCGGGGGGGCTCACAGATACGCAGTATTTT. Amino acid sequence: CASRHGLAGGLTDTQYF. The chain uses TRBV7-2 and TRBJ2-3; TRBD2 matches at 15 bases. Germline CDR1 is SGHTA and CDR2 is FQGNSA. V trimming: 6 bases; J trimming: 2 bases; junction bases outside the gene matches: 6. The CDR3 contains 17 residues.